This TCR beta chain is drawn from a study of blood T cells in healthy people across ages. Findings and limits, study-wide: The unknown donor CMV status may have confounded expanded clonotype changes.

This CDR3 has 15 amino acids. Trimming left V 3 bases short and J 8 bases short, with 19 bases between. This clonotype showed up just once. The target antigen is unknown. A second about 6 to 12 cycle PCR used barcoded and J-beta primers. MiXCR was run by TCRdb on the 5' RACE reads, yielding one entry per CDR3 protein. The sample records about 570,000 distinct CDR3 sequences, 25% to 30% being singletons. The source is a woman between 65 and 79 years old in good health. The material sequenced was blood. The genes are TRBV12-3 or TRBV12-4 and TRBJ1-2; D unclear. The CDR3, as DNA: TGTGCCAGCAGTTTTGAAACAGATCCGCTCTACGGCTACACCTTC. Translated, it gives CASSFETDPLYGYTF.